This TCR beta chain was recorded in a study of blood T cell repertoires in COVID-19. Study details: In each case, the material was cDNA or gDNA derived from T cells, B-cell-depleted T cells, or PBMCs.

Per the germline V gene, CDR1 is LGHNT and CDR2 is FRNRAP. The CDR3 sequence is 14 residues long. V gave up 1 base and J gave up 2 bases; unmatched junction bases: 1. In the study's own analysis: Nucleated cell counts were estimated from reference gene primer amplification. TCRdb keeps only in-frame clones here, not all; method: immunoSEQ multiplex PCR. V, J and clone size derive from that table, while D and trimming were established from the DNA sequence. This table holds tens of thousands of clones, about three quarters found once. What was sequenced was peripheral blood. The receptor was isolated from a man aged 70 or older with active or convalescent COVID-19. The chain recombines TRBV12-5 with TRBJ2-7; 8 bases fit TRBD1. The CDR3 region is CASGLGTGTYEQYF. The CDR3, as DNA: TGTGCTAGTGGTTTGGGGACAGGGACCTACGAGCAGTACTTC.